This T cell receptor (beta chain) stems from a study of T cell changes during pregnancy in multiple sclerosis. Per germline, CDR1 SGHRS and CDR2 YFSETQ. V shed 1 base and J shed 5 bases, with 22 bases lying between them. This CDR3 contains 18 residues. Profiled with immunoSEQ multiplex PCR; TCRdb holds only in-frame clones, not every one. This table has more than 35,000 clones, about 89% appearing once. The chain combines TRBV5-1 with TRBJ2-1, with a tentative D call TRBD1 (6 bases). This receptor was taken from a female donor in good health, enrolled as a control in a pregnancy study. This specimen consisted of CD4+ T cells from peripheral blood mononuclear cells, obtained in the third trimester of pregnancy. The CDR3 region has the DNA TGCGCCAGCAGCTTGACATTCTCCGATTATAACAGGGACAATGAGCAGTTCTTC. It encodes CASSLTFSDYNRDNEQFF.